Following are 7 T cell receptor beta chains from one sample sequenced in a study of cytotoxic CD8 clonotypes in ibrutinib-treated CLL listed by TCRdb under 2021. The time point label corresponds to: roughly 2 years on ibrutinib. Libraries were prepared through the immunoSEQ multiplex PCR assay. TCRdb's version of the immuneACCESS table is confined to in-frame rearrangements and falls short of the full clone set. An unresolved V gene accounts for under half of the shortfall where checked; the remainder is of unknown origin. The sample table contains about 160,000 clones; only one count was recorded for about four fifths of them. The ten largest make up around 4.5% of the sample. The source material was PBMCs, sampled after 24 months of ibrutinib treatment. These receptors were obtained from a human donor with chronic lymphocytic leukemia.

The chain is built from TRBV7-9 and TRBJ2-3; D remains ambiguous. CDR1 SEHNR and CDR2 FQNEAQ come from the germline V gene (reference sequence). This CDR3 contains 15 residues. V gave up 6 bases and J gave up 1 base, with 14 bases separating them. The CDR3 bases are TGTGCCAGCAGTTTTACCGAGAAGGGCACAGATACGCAGTATTTT. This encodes CASSFTEKGTDTQYF.

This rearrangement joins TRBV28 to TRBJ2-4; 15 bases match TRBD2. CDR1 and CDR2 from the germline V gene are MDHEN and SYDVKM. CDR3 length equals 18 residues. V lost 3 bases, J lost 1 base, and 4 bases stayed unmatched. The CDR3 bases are TGTGCCAGCAGTTTGGGACTAGCGGGAGGTCTGGCCAAAAACATTCAGTACTTC. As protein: CASSLGLAGGLAKNIQYF.

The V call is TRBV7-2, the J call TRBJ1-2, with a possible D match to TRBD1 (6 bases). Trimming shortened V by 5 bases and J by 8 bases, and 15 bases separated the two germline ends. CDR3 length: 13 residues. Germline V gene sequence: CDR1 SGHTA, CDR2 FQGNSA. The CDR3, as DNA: TGTGCCAGCAGCCCCGGGGGGGGGCAAGGCTACACCTTC. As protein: CASSPGGGQGYTF.

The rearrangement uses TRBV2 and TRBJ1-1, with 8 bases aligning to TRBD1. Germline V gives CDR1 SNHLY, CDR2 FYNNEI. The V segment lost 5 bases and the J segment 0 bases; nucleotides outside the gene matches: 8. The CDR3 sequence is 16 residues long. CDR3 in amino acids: CASSPQGAAVNTEAFF. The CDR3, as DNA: TGTGCCAGCAGTCCCCAGGGGGCCGCGGTGAACACTGAAGCTTTCTTT.

CDR3 sequence reads: CSVTGGLHEQYF. In DNA form, the CDR3 reads TGCAGCGTGACAGGGGGCTTACACGAGCAGTACTTC. The chain uses TRBV29-1 and TRBJ2-7, with 10 bases aligning to TRBD1. CDR1 and CDR2 from the germline V gene are SQVTM and ANQGSEA. V was clipped by 6 bases and J by 5 bases; unmatched bases: 4. The CDR3 runs to 12 residues.

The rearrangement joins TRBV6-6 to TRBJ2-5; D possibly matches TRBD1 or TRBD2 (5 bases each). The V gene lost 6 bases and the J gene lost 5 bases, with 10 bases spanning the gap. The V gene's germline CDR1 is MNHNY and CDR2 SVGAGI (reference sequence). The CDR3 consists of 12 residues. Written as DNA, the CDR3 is TGTGCCAGCAGGGGGGACGGGGAGACCCAGTACTTC. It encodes CASRGDGETQYF.

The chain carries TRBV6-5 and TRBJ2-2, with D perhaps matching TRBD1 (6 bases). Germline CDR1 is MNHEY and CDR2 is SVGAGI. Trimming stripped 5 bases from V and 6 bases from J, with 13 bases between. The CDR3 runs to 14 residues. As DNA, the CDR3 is TGTGCCAGCAGTGGGAGTACAGGGTCCGGGGAGCTGTTTTTT. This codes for CASSGSTGSGELFF.